A selection of T cell receptor beta chains follows, all from one sample in a study of PD-L1 blockade in urothelial cancer. Measured with immunoSEQ multiplex PCR; TCRdb has only the in-frame clones, and not every one. The table shows 85,000 to 95,000 clones, with roughly 90% occurring only once. The sample consisted of PBMCs, taken around atezolizumab (anti-PD-L1) treatment. Receptor source: an elderly woman with urothelial cancer. CDR3s include the opening cysteine and the closing phenylalanine or tryptophan. Fields, in order: D gene, J gene, clone size, V gene, CDR3 protein, CDR3 DNA. The D gene is left open where the match is weak. A row's size may be missing; if present it is once, few, many or a size class.

TRBD1	TRBJ2-7	-	TRBV9	CASSGGDRGGYEQYF	TGTGCCAGCAGCGGAGGGGACAGGGGAGGCTACGAGCAGTACTTC
TRBD1	TRBJ1-1	-	TRBV7-3	CASSLGQGDEAFF	TGTGCCAGCAGCTTGGGACAGGGTGATGAAGCTTTCTTT
TRBD1	TRBJ1-2	-	TRBV7-2	CASSLGTGRGYTF	TGTGCCAGCAGTCTAGGGACAGGACGGGGCTACACCTTC
-	TRBJ1-1	-	TRBV15	CATSPEQNTEAFF	TGTGCCACCAGCCCCGAACAGAACACTGAAGCTTTCTTT
-	TRBJ2-1	-	TRBV27	CAIGWSSYNEQFF	TGTGCCATTGGCTGGAGCTCCTACAATGAGCAGTTCTTC
TRBD1	TRBJ1-2	few	TRBV7-9	CASSPSTRQGAGYTF	TGTGCCAGCAGCCCCTCGACGCGACAGGGGGCTGGCTACACCTTC
-	TRBJ1-1	-	TRBV30	CAWSVLGRVNTEAFF	TGTGCCTGGAGTGTACTGGGCAGGGTGAACACTGAAGCTTTCTTT
-	TRBJ2-1	-	TRBV14	CASSQVMSGEQFF	TGTGCCAGCAGCCAAGTAATGAGTGGTGAGCAGTTCTTC
-	TRBJ2-1	-	TRBV6-1	CASSEVYNEQFF	TGTGCCAGCAGTGAAGTCTATAATGAGCAGTTCTTC
TRBD1	TRBJ1-3	-	TRBV5-1	CASSFGTVSSGNTIYF	TGCGCCAGCAGCTTCGGGACAGTGAGCTCTGGAAACACCATATATTTT
-	TRBJ2-2	-	TRBV28	CASIAGANTGELFF	TGTGCCAGCATTGCAGGGGCGAACACCGGGGAGCTGTTTTTT
-	TRBJ2-1	-	TRBV28	CASSPSGVHYNEQFF	TGTGCCAGCAGCCCATCCGGGGTTCACTACAATGAGCAGTTCTTC
-	TRBJ1-1	-	TRBV10-1	CASSESAGHGLRTFF	TGCGCCAGCAGTGAGTCGGCAGGGCATGGGCTTCGGACTTTCTTT
TRBD1	TRBJ1-1	-	TRBV27	CASSFIQGSTEAFF	TGTGCCAGCAGTTTCATACAGGGGAGCACTGAAGCTTTCTTT
TRBD1	TRBJ2-5	-	TRBV5-4	CASSPRDRGEETQYF	TGTGCCAGCAGCCCCCGGGACAGGGGTGAAGAGACCCAGTACTTC